This T cell receptor (beta chain) originates from a study of OX40 agonist ivuxolimab in advanced cancers. Study background: Ivuxolimab, an agonistic anti-OX40 (CD134) antibody, was given to patients.

V shed 0 bases and J shed 0 bases, with 9 bases lying between them. CDR3 length equals 15 residues. Germline loops: CDR1 WSHSY, CDR2 SAAADI. The data were produced by immunoSEQ multiplex PCR, yet TCRdb's version contains in-frame clones alone and is incomplete. The table lists over 20,000 clones, about 82% of them singletons. This TCR was recovered from an adult with an advanced solid tumor such as melanoma, head and neck, liver or kidney cancer. The chain joins TRBV10-2 to TRBJ2-7, with no clear D. The specimen was CD4+ or CD8+ T cells sorted from blood, collected in a trial of the OX40 agonist ivuxolimab. The chain's CDR3 is CASSESNSLSYEQYF. CDR3 DNA: TGCGCCAGCAGTGAGTCAAACAGCCTCTCCTACGAGCAGTACTTC.